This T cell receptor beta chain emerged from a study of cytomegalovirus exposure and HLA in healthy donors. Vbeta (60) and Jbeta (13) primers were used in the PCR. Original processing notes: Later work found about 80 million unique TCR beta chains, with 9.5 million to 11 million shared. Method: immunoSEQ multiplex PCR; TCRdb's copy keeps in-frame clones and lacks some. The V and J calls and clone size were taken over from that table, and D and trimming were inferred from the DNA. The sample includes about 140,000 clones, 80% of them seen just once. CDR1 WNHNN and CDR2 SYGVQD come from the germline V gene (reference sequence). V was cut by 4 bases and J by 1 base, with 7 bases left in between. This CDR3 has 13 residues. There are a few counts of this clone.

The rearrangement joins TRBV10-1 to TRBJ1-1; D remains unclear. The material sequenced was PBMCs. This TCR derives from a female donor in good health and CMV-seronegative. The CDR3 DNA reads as TGCGCCAGCAGTGCTGGGCCGAACACTGAAGCTTTCTTT. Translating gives CASSAGPNTEAFF.